These 25 T cell receptor beta chains share one sample of origin, sequenced in a study of shared clonotypes between healthy human individuals. Naive CD8 cells lacked CD45RO and underwent positive selection for CCR7, leaving out terminally differentiated effector memory CD45RA+ cells. Produced via immunoSEQ multiplex PCR; TCRdb's table is partial and in-frame only. The data contain roughly 2,000,000 clones, just under 95% of them seen just once; the ten biggest clones take up 1.5% to 2%. Sequenced input: naive CD8+ T cells from PBMCs. The source is a man younger than 35 in good health. Some clones in this sample may be carry-over from other donors' samples.

The chain has TRBV9 and TRBJ1-1, with TRBD1 matching 11 bases. V lost 0 bases and J lost 5; bases outside the gene matches: 9. Per germline, CDR1 SGDLS and CDR2 YYNGEE. The length of the CDR3 is 17 residues. This chain's CDR3 is CASSVGRTGGARTEAFF. The CDR3 DNA is TGTGCCAGCAGCGTAGGAAGGACAGGGGGCGCGAGGACTGAAGCTTTCTTT.

J is TRBJ1-5 and V is TRBV7-8, with 11 nucleotides matching TRBD1. The CDR3 is 14 amino acids. CDR1 SGHVS and CDR2 FQNEAQ come from the germline V gene. V dropped 7 bases and J dropped 6; count of bases not matched to a gene: 5. The CDR3 DNA is TGTGCCAGCACTCCAGGACAGGGGGCTCAGCCCCAGCATTTT. It specifies CASTPGQGAQPQHF.

The genes are TRBV9 and TRBJ2-2; 7 bases fit TRBD2. V shed 4 bases, J shed 3 bases, and the junction held 9 bases outside the gene matches. CDR3 size: 16 residues. Germline lookup yields CDR1 SGDLS and CDR2 YYNGEE. In DNA, the CDR3 is TGTGCCAGCAGCTCCCCAGGTGGGGGGGACACCGGGGAGCTGTTTTTT. Its translation is CASSSPGGGDTGELFF. The full variable domain, rest sourced from reference TRBV9 and TRBJ2-2, is DSGVTQTPKHLITATGQRVTLRCSPRSGDLSVYWYQQSLDQGLQFLIQYYNGEERAKGNILERFSAQQFPDLHSELNLSSLELGDSALYFCASSSPGGGDTGELFFGEGSRLTVL.

V usage is TRBV25-1 and J usage is TRBJ1-6; D unresolved. CDR3 length: 11 amino acids. Looked up from germline, CDR1 is MGHDK and CDR2 is SYGVNS. V was clipped by 11 bases and J by 10 bases, with 12 bases between them. The CDR3 DNA sequence: TGTGCCCATCATCGAGGCTCACCCCTCCACTTT. It is translated as CAHHRGSPLHF.

This chain connects TRBV5-1 to TRBJ2-7; possible D gene TRBD2, 6 bases. V lost 0 bases, J lost 2 bases, and 18 bases lay in between. The CDR3 loop spans 17 amino acids. Germline V gives CDR1 SGHRS, CDR2 YFSETQ. CDR3 sequence reads: CASSLEGLMGLTYEQYF. CDR3 nucleotide sequence: TGCGCCAGCAGCTTGGAAGGTCTCATGGGACTCACCTACGAGCAGTACTTC.

This chain joins TRBV10-3 and TRBJ1-1; TRBD1 matches at 7 bases. J gave up 1 base and V 7 bases, and 6 bases lay outside the gene matches. This CDR3 is built from 14 residues. From germline, CDR1 is ENHRY and CDR2 SYGVKD. The chain's CDR3 is CAIMQGGGNTEAFF. CDR3 nucleotides: TGTGCCATCATGCAGGGGGGTGGGAACACTGAAGCTTTCTTT.

This clone occurred a few times. V is TRBV30 and J is TRBJ1-1; unclear D gene. This CDR3 region has 10 residues. CDR1 is GTSNPN and CDR2 is SVGIG in the germline V gene (reference sequence). Trimming shortened V by 5 bases and J by 8 bases, and 9 bases separated the two germline ends. The CDR3 reads CAWVQNEAFF. The CDR3 DNA follows: TGTGCCTGGGTACAGAACGAAGCTTTCTTT.

This sequence joins TRBV19 and TRBJ2-7, with TRBD1 matching 8 bases. This CDR3 is 15 amino acids long. Germline CDR1 and CDR2: LNHDA and SQIVND (reference sequence). The V segment lost 6 bases and the J segment 0 bases; nucleotides outside the gene matches: 7. The CDR3 DNA reads as TGTGCCAGTAGACTAACAGGGGGTAGCTCCTACGAGCAGTACTTC. Its translation is CASRLTGGSSYEQYF.

CDR3 nucleotide sequence: TGTGCCAGCAGTGCCAGACAGGGGGCCTACGAGCAGTACTTC. Translated, it gives CASSARQGAYEQYF. The chain employs TRBV6-1 and TRBJ2-7; 9 bases fit TRBD1. This CDR3 comprises 14 residues. Looked up from germline, CDR1 is MNHNS and CDR2 is SASEGT. After removal of 4 bases from V and 2 bases from J, the junction contained 3 bases not matched to a gene.

The chain has TRBV7-8 and TRBJ2-7; TRBD2 might be the D (6 bases). The ends were cut back, 5 bases at V and 3 bases at J, with 17 bases in the middle. The CDR3 totals 15 residues. Germline lookup yields CDR1 SGHVS and CDR2 FQNEAQ. The CDR3: CASSPGTSGGYEQYF. Here the CDR3 DNA reads TGTGCCAGCAGCCCTGGGACCTCCGGGGGCTACGAGCAGTACTTC.

This sequence joins TRBV27 and TRBJ2-3; D may be TRBD2 (7 bases). Per the germline V gene, CDR1 is MNHEY and CDR2 is SMNVEV (reference sequence). CDR3 length: 16 residues. V lost 2 bases and J lost 4, with 16 bases in between. The CDR3 nucleotides are TGTGCCAGCAGTTTAAATGGGGGGGCGCCCGCAGATACGCAGTATTTT. It is translated as CASSLNGGAPADTQYF.

This chain links TRBV7-8 with TRBJ2-1; 7 nucleotides agree with TRBD2. V lost 5 bases and J lost 5; bases outside the gene matches: 9. CDR1 and CDR2 (germline): SGHVS, FQNEAQ. This CDR3 spans 15 amino acids. Written as DNA, the CDR3 is TGTGCCAGCAGCCCCGGGATAGCGGGTAACAATGAGCAGTTCTTC. It yields the protein CASSPGIAGNNEQFF. The whole variable domain, filled in from reference TRBV7-8 and TRBJ2-1, reads GAGVSQSPRYKVAKRGQDVALRCDPISGHVSLFWYQQALGQGPEFLTYFQNEAQLDKSGLPSDRFFAERPEGSVSTLKIQRTQQEDSAVYLCASSPGIAGNNEQFFGPGTRLTVL.

J is TRBJ1-1 and V is TRBV4-3; 11 positions agree with TRBD1. Germline V CDR1 and CDR2: LGHNA, YSLEER. This CDR3 region has 15 residues. V lost 4 bases and J lost 5; bases outside the gene matches: 6. The CDR3 sequence: CASSLGQGAVTEAFF. CDR3 DNA sequence: TGCGCCAGCAGCCTTGGACAGGGGGCAGTTACTGAAGCTTTCTTT.

This clone was seen once. The V call is TRBV28, the J call TRBJ1-3; D is unclear. V was clipped by 9 bases and J by 3 bases, with 18 bases between them. The CDR3 consists of 15 residues. CDR1 MDHEN and CDR2 SYDVKM come from the germline V gene. The CDR3 protein is CASNPGRSVGNTIYF. CDR3 sequence (DNA): TGTGCCAGTAACCCCGGCAGGAGCGTTGGAAACACCATATATTTT.

This chain joins TRBV27 and TRBJ2-7, with D possibly matching TRBD2 (5 bases). There are 15 residues in the CDR3. Germline values: CDR1 MNHEY, CDR2 SMNVEV (reference sequence). Trimming pared 2 bases from V and 5 bases from J, leaving 16 bases between. Here the CDR3 DNA reads TGTGCCAGCAGTTTACGTGAGGGAATCAACCACGAGCAGTACTTC. It codes for CASSLREGINHEQYF.

This clone showed up just a few times. The identical CDR3 is also encoded by other nucleotide sequences in the sample. The J gene is TRBJ1-3, the V gene TRBV28; no reliable D call. The CDR3 runs 13 residues. CDR1 is MDHEN and CDR2 is SYDVKM in the germline V gene. V was trimmed by 5 bases and J by 0 bases, leaving 5 bases between them. DNA of the CDR3: TGTGCCAGCAGTACACGCTCTGGAAACACCATATATTTT. Protein sequence: CASSTRSGNTIYF.

The V gene is TRBV4-3, the J gene TRBJ2-1, with D possibly matching TRBD2 (5 bases). Germline V CDR1 and CDR2: LGHNA, YSLEER. Trimming took off 0 bases at V and 8 bases at J, with 14 bases between the two ends. The length of the CDR3 is 15 residues. The CDR3 DNA reads TGCGCCAGCAGCCAAGAGGCCCTCGCGGGCTATGAGCAGTTCTTC. Translating gives CASSQEALAGYEQFF.

This clone is a singleton in its sample. The rearrangement links TRBV4-1 to TRBJ2-5; D possibly corresponds to TRBD2 (6 bases). The germline V and J ends were trimmed by 0 bases and 5 bases, with 16 bases remaining between them. CDR3 size: 16 residues. Germline-derived CDR1 and CDR2 are MGHRA and YSYEKL. CDR3 coding DNA: TGCGCCAGCAGCCAAGATTGGGCAGCGGGCTCGGAGACCCAGTACTTC. Translation gives CASSQDWAAGSETQYF.

The V and J genes are TRBV28 and TRBJ2-3; 12 nucleotides match TRBD2. The V gene end was trimmed by 6 bases and the J gene end by 7 bases; junction bases not matched to a gene: 11. CDR3 length: 16 residues. Germline CDR1 and CDR2: MDHEN and SYDVKM. The CDR3 DNA follows: TGTGCCAGCAGACCCAAGACTAGCGGGAGTAAAAATACGCAGTATTTT. Residues: CASRPKTSGSKNTQYF.

Details on this clone: Other nucleotide sequences from this sample produce the same CDR3. The chain links TRBV7-9 to TRBJ1-1, with D uncertain. Germline loops: CDR1 SEHNR, CDR2 FQNEAQ (reference sequence). The CDR3 runs 12 residues. Trimming took 2 bases from V and 4 from J, leaving 5 bases between them. CDR3 protein: CASSLSATEAFF. In DNA form, the CDR3 reads TGTGCCAGCAGCTTATCCGCCACTGAAGCTTTCTTT.

The chain uses TRBV19 and TRBJ2-2; 7 bases fit TRBD1. V shed 6 bases, J shed 2 bases, and the junction held 6 bases outside the gene matches. The CDR3 spans 15 residues. CDR1 and CDR2 from the germline V gene are LNHDA and SQIVND (reference sequence). CDR3 DNA: TGTGCCAGTAGGGAGACAGGGTTTAACACCGGGGAGCTGTTTTTT. This encodes CASRETGFNTGELFF.

The rearrangement links TRBV6-1 to TRBJ2-3; 11 bases map to TRBD2. The V segment lost 2 bases and the J segment 7 bases; nucleotides outside the gene matches: 11. Germline V gives CDR1 MNHNS, CDR2 SASEGT. This CDR3 spans 17 amino acids. The DNA of the CDR3 is TGTGCCAGCAGTGAAAGACTAGCGGGGTGGATTTCAAATACGCAGTATTTT. Translated: CASSERLAGWISNTQYF.

This chain uses TRBV29-1 with TRBJ2-2; D might be TRBD2 (6 bases). CDR3 length: 11 residues. Trimming shortened V by 6 bases and J by 6 bases, and 8 bases separated the two germline ends. Germline-derived CDR1 and CDR2 are SQVTM and ANQGSEA. DNA of the CDR3: TGCAGCGTCAGGAGGGCCGGGGAGCTGTTTTTT. Amino acids: CSVRRAGELFF.

This sequence joins TRBV7-9 and TRBJ1-2; D gene ambiguous. Germline V gives CDR1 SEHNR, CDR2 FQNEAQ (reference sequence). V dropped 0 bases and J dropped 0 bases, with 8 bases sitting between them. The CDR3 sequence is 15 residues long. CDR3 sequence: CASSLAPHTNYGYTF. CDR3 sequence (DNA): TGTGCCAGCAGCTTAGCTCCACACACTAACTATGGCTACACCTTC.

Written as DNA, the CDR3 is TGTGCCAGAAGCCCACGTTTGACTATCCGAGACCCCAGGGATACGCAGTATTTT. It is translated as CARSPRLTIRDPRDTQYF. The gene calls are TRBV5-3 and TRBJ2-3, with a possible D match to TRBD2 (5 bases). TRBV5-3 is an open reading frame, and its role is uncertain. With 4 bases removed from V and 6 bases from J, the gap between germline ends came to 27 bases. The CDR3 sequence is 18 residues long.